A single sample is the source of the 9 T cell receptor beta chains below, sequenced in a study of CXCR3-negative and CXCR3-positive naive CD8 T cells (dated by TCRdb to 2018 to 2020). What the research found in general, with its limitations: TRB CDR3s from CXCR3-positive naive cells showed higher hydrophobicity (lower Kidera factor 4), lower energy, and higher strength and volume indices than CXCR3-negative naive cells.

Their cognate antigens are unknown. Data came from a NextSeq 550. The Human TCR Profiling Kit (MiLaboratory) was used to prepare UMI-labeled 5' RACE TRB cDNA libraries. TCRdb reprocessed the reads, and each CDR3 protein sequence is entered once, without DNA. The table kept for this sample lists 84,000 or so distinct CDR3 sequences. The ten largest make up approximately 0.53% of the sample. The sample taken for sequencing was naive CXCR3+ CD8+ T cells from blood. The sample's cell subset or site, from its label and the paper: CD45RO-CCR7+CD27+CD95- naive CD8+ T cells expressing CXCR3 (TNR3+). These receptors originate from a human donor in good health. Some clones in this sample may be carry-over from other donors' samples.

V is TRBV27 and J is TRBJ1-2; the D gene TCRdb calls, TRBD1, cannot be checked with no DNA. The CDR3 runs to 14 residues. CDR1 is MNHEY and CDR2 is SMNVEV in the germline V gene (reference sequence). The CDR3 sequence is CASSLTGGGYGYTF.

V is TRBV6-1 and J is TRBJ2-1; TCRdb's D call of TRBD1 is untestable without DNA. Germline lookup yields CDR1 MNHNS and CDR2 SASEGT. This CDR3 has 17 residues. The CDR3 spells CASSGTGGRGAYNEQFF.

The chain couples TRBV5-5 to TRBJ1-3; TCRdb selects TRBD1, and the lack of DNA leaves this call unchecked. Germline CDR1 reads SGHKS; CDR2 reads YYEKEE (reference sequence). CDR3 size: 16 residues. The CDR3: CASSFRTRDSGNTIYF. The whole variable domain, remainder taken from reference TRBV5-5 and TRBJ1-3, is DAGVTQSPTHLIKTRGQQVTLRCSPISGHKSVSWYQQVLGQGPQFIFQYYEKEERGRGNFPDRFSARQFPNYSSELNVNALLLGDSALYLCASSFRTRDSGNTIYFGEGSWLTVV.

Here the CDR3 reads CASSQDTLAGGDNEQFF. This chain links TRBV4-1 with TRBJ2-1; TCRdb's D call of TRBD2 is untestable without DNA. Per the germline V gene, CDR1 is MGHRA and CDR2 is YSYEKL. The CDR3 totals 17 residues.

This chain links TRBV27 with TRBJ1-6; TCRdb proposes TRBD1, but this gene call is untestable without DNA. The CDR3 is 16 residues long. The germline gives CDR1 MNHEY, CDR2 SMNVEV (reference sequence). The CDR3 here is CAEDRKPGQGASPLHF.

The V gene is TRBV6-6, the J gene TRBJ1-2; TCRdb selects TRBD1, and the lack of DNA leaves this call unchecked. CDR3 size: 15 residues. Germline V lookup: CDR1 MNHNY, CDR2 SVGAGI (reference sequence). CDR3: CASTPRGQGGYGYTF.

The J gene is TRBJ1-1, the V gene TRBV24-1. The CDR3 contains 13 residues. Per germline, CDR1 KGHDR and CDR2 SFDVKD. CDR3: CATSERGNTEAFF.

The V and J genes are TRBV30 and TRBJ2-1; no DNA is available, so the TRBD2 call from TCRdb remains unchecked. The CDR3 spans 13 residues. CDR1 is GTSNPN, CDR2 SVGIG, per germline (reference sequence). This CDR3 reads CAWAPTSPSEQFF. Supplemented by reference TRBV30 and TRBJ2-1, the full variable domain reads SQTIHQWPATLVQPVGSPLSLECTVEGTSNPNLYWYRQAAGRGLQLLFYSVGIGQISSEVPQNLSASRPQDRQFILSSKKLLLSDSGFYLCAWAPTSPSEQFFGPGTRLTVL.

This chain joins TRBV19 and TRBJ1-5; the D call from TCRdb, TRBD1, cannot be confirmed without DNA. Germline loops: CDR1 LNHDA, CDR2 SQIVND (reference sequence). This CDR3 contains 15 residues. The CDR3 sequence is CASSIGRGGNQPQHF.